This is a list of T cell receptor beta chains from one sample in a study of blood T cell repertoires in COVID-19. TCRdb keeps only in-frame clones here, not all; method: immunoSEQ multiplex PCR. The sample yields some 20,000 clones, 86% seen once. Material: peripheral blood. These receptors were collected from a human donor in a cohort sampled during active COVID-19. The CDR3 runs from the conserved cysteine through the conserved F or W. Fields, in order: J gene, D gene, V gene, clone size, CDR3 DNA, CDR3 protein. The D gene is left open where the match is weak. The size of a clone is reported for some rows only, either as once, few or many, or as a class for expanded clones.

TRBJ2-3	TRBD2	TRBV7-9	.	TGTGCCAGCAGCTTAGGGGGGACTAGCGGTCTCACAGATACGCAGTATTTT	CASSLGGTSGLTDTQYF
TRBJ2-7	TRBD2	TRBV25-1	.	TGTGCCAGCAGACTAGCGGGGCCCTCCTACGAGCAGTACTTC	CASRLAGPSYEQYF
TRBJ2-1	TRBD1	TRBV19	.	TGTGCCAGTCGGACAGGGGGGAAGTCCTACAATGAGCAGTTCTTC	CASRTGGKSYNEQFF
TRBJ2-1	TRBD2	TRBV28	.	TGTGCCAGCAGTTTAGTCGGGAGGCGAGGTGAGCAGTTCTTC	CASSLVGRRGEQFF
TRBJ2-3	TRBD1	TRBV5-1	.	TGCGCCAGCAGCTCTGGGACAGGGACAGATACGCAGTATTTT	CASSSGTGTDTQYF
TRBJ2-6	.	TRBV5-6	.	TGTGCCAGCAGCTTAGTCACGAGTTCTGGGGCCAACGTCCTGACTTTC	CASSLVTSSGANVLTF
TRBJ1-2	.	TRBV7-2	.	TGTGCCAGCAGCTTAGGGCTCGATAGCTACACCTTC	CASSLGLDSYTF
TRBJ2-2	TRBD1	TRBV7-9	.	TGTGCCAGCAGCTTGGGGACAGGACATCCCACCGGGGAGCTGTTTTTT	CASSLGTGHPTGELFF
TRBJ1-6	.	TRBV11-2	.	TGTGCCAGCAGCCTCGGAACAGGGAATAATTCACCCCTCCACTTT	CASSLGTGNNSPLHF
TRBJ2-5	TRBD2	TRBV3-1/TRBV3-2	.	TGTGCCAGCAGCCCCCGAGGACTAGCGGAAAAGGGGGAGACCCAGTACTTC	CASSPRGLAEKGETQYF
TRBJ2-1	TRBD2	TRBV3-1/TRBV3-2	few	TGTGCCAGCAGCCTTGGACTAGCGGGATGGGAAAACAATGAGCAGTTCTTC	CASSLGLAGWENNEQFF
TRBJ2-3	TRBD2	TRBV7-2	once	TGTGCCAGCAACATACTAGCGGGAGTGTTGGATACGCAGTATTTT	CASNILAGVLDTQYF
TRBJ1-2	.	TRBV2	.	TGTGCCAGCAGTGATTCGGAGTTTCCAGCCTTC	CASSDSEFPAF
TRBJ2-1	TRBD2	TRBV4-1	.	TGCGCCAGCAGCCGAGTTCTAGCGGATAGGGGTGAGCAGTTCTTC	CASSRVLADRGEQFF
TRBJ1-2	.	TRBV28	.	TGTGCCAGCAGTCGACATCAGGGATGGAACTATGGCTACACCTTC	CASSRHQGWNYGYTF
TRBJ2-1	TRBD2	TRBV4-1	.	TGCGCCAGCAGCCAACGGGAGGGTGGAGATGAGCAGTTCTTC	CASSQREGGDEQFF
TRBJ1-5	.	TRBV6-2/TRBV6-3	.	TGTGCCAGCAGTCCCCGGGAACTAAGCAATCAGCCCCAGCATTTT	CASSPRELSNQPQHF
TRBJ2-1	.	TRBV18	.	TGTGCCAGCTCACCACCGGTGATCCCTAACAATGAGCAGTTCTTC	CASSPPVIPNNEQFF
TRBJ1-2	.	TRBV7-9	.	TGTGCCAGCAGCGTAGAAGGGGTCGGCGGCTACACCTTC	CASSVEGVGGYTF
TRBJ2-3	.	TRBV5-1	.	TGCGCCAGCAGCTTGGGAGTGGTGGCAGATACGCAGTATTTT	CASSLGVVADTQYF
TRBJ2-7	TRBD1	TRBV11-1	.	TGTGCCAGCAGCTTGCGGGACAGGGGGGACTACGAGCAGTACTTC	CASSLRDRGDYEQYF
TRBJ2-1	.	TRBV15	.	TGTGCCACCAGCAGATTTCCCCTAACTCTAGACTACAATGAGCAGTTCTTC	CATSRFPLTLDYNEQFF
TRBJ2-1	TRBD2	TRBV20-1	.	TGCAGTGCGGCTAGCGGAGACCAGTTCTTC	CSAASGDQFF
TRBJ2-1	TRBD2	TRBV9	few	TGTGCCAGCAGCGTACGTACGGGAGGGTCGTACAATGAGCAGTTCTTC	CASSVRTGGSYNEQFF
TRBJ1-1	.	TRBV11-3	few	TGTGCCAGCAGCTTAGCCGAGACCCCTGCGGACACTGAAGCTTTCTTT	CASSLAETPADTEAFF
TRBJ2-1	TRBD2	TRBV6-5	.	TGTGCCAGCAGTTTGGGACTAGCTTTCATCAATGAGCAGTTCTTC	CASSLGLAFINEQFF
TRBJ1-2	.	TRBV5-1	.	TGCGCCAGCAGTCACGGGGGGGCAGACTATGGCTACACCTTC	CASSHGGADYGYTF
TRBJ1-4	TRBD1	TRBV19	once	TGTGCCACTTCCACAGGGGCAACTAATGAAAAACTGTTTTTT	CATSTGATNEKLFF
TRBJ1-5	TRBD1	TRBV28	.	TGTGCCAGCTCGGGAGACAGGGAATATCAGCCCCAGCATTTT	CASSGDREYQPQHF
TRBJ2-6	.	TRBV6-4	.	TGTGCCAGCAGTGACACGACGGGCTCTGGGGCCAACGTCCTGACTTTC	CASSDTTGSGANVLTF
TRBJ2-3	TRBD2	TRBV7-3	.	TGTGCCAGCAGCTCCCATCCCCCGGCGGGAGAACAGTATTTT	CASSSHPPAGEQYF
TRBJ2-3	.	TRBV5-1	few	TGCGCCAGCAGCTTGCGGGATTTCGAGGGGAGGTCGGCAGATACGCAGTATTTT	CASSLRDFEGRSADTQYF
TRBJ2-3	TRBD2	TRBV24-1	.	TGTGCCACCAGTGGCGTGGCGGGACTAGCGGAGGGGAGCCCAGATACGCAGTATTTT	CATSGVAGLAEGSPDTQYF
TRBJ1-3	TRBD1	TRBV2	.	TGTGCCATCGTGGGACAGGGGATCTCTGGAAACACCATATATTTT	CAIVGQGISGNTIYF
TRBJ1-5	.	TRBV28	.	TGTGCCAGCGACAACCCAGGGAGGGCTCGGCTCCAGCATTTT	CASDNPGRARLQHF
TRBJ1-4	TRBD1	TRBV25-1	.	TGTGCCAGCAGCGGACAGGGGGCTTATGAAAAACTGTTTTTT	CASSGQGAYEKLFF
TRBJ1-4	TRBD1	TRBV30	.	TGTGCCTGGTCCACAGGGGCGCAAGAAAAACTGTTTTTT	CAWSTGAQEKLFF
TRBJ1-2	.	TRBV4-1	.	TGCGCCAGCAGCCATACGACAGCAGCTAACTATGGCTACACCTTC	CASSHTTAANYGYTF
TRBJ2-5	TRBD2	TRBV5-1	.	TGCGCCAGCACTCGCGGACTAGCGGGCGAGACCCAGTACTTC	CASTRGLAGETQYF
TRBJ1-5	.	TRBV18	.	TGTGCCAGCTCACCAGGGGGCGCCGATCAGCCCCAGCATTTT	CASSPGGADQPQHF